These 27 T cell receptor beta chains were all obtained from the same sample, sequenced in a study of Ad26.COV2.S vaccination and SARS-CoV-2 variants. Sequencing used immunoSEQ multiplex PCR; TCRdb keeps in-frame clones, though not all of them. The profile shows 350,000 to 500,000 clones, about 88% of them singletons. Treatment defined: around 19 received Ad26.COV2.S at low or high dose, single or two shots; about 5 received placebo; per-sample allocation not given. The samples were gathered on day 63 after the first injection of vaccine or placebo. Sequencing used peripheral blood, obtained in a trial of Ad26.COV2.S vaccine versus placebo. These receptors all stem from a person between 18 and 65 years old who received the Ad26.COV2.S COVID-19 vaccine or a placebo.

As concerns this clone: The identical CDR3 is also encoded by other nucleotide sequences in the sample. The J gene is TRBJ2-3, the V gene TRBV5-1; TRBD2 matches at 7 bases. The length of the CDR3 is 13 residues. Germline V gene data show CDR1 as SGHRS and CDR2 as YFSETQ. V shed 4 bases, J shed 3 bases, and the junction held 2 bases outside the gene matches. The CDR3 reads CASSLGGTDTQYF. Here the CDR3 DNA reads TGCGCCAGCAGCCTGGGGGGGACAGATACGCAGTATTTT.

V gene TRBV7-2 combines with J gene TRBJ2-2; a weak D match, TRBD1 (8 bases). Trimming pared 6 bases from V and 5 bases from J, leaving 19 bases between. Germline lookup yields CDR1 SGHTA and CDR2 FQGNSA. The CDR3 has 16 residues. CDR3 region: CASSSSGQGWTGELFF. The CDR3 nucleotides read TGTGCCAGCAGTTCTAGCGGACAGGGTTGGACCGGGGAGCTGTTTTTT.

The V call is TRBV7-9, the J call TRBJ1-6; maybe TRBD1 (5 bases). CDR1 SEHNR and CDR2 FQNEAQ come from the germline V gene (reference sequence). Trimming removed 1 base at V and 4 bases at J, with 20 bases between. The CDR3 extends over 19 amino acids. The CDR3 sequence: CASSLVLGEWGSYNSPLHF. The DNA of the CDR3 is TGTGCCAGCAGCTTAGTTCTGGGGGAGTGGGGTTCTTATAATTCACCCCTCCACTTT.

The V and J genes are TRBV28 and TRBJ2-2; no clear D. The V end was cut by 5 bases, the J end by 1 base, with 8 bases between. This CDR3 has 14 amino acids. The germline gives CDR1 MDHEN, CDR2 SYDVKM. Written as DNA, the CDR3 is TGTGCCAGCAGTGAAGGGCTGAACACCGGGGAGCTGTTTTTT. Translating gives CASSEGLNTGELFF.

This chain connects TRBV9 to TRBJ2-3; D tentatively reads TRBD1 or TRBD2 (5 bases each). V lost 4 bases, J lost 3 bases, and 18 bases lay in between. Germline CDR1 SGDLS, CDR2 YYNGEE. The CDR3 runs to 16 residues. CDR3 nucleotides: TGTGCCAGCAGCCCCATCTTGGCAGGGAGTACAGATACGCAGTATTTT. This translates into CASSPILAGSTDTQYF. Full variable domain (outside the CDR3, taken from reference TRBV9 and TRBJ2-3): DSGVTQTPKHLITATGQRVTLRCSPRSGDLSVYWYQQSLDQGLQFLIQYYNGEERAKGNILERFSAQQFPDLHSELNLSSLELGDSALYFCASSPILAGSTDTQYFGPGTRLTVL.

The CDR3 nucleotides read TGCGCCAGCAGCCTGGGTCGGGCCGCAGCTGGAAACACCATATATTTT. Residues: CASSLGRAAAGNTIYF. V gene TRBV4-3 combines with J gene TRBJ1-3; no firm D call. This CDR3 spans 16 amino acids. Trimming stripped 4 bases from V and 2 bases from J, with 15 bases between. Germline assignment: CDR1 LGHNA and CDR2 YSLEER.

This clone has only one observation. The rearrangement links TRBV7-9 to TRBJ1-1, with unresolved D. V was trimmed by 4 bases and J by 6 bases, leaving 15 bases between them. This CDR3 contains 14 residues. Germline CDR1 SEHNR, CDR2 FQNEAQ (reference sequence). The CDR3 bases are TGTGCCAGCAGCTCAAGAGAGCTGGTCGCTGAAGCTTTCTTT. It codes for CASSSRELVAEAFF.

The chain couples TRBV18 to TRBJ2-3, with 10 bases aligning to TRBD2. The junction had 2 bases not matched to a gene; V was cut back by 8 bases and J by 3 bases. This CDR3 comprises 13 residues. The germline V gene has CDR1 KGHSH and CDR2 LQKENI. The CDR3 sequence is CASEAGGTDTQYF. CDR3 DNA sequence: TGTGCCAGCGAAGCGGGGGGGACAGATACGCAGTATTTT.

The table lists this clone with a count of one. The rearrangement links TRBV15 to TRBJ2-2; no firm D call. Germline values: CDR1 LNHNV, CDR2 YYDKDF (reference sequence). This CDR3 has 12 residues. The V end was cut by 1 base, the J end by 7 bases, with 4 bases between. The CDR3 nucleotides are TGTGCCACCAGCAGAGTGCGCGGGGAGCTGTTTTTT. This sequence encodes CATSRVRGELFF.

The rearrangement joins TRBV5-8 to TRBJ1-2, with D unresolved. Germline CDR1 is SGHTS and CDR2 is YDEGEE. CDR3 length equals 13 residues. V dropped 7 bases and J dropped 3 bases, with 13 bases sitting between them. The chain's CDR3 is CASAPMRDYGYTF. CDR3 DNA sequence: TGTGCCAGCGCCCCGATGCGGGACTATGGCTACACCTTC.

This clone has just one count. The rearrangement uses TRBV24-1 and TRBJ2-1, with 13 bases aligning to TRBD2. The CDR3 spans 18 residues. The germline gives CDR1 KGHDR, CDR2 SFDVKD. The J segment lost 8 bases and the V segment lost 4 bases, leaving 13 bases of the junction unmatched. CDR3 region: CATSDPRTSGSEGDEQFF. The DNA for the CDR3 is TGTGCCACCAGTGACCCAAGGACTAGCGGGAGCGAAGGCGATGAGCAGTTCTTC.

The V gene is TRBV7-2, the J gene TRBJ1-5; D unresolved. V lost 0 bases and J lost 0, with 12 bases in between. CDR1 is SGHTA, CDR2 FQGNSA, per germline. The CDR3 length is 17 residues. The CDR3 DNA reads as TGTGCCAGCAGCTTAGCGTCTTGGGTCTCTAGCAATCAGCCCCAGCATTTT. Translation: CASSLASWVSSNQPQHF.

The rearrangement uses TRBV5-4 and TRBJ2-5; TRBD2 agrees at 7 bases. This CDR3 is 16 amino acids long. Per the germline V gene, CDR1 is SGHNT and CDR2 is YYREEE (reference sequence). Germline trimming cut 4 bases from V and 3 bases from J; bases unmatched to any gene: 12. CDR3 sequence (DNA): TGTGCCAGCAGCCTCGATAGTGTTCGGGGGGAAGAGACCCAGTACTTC. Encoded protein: CASSLDSVRGEETQYF.

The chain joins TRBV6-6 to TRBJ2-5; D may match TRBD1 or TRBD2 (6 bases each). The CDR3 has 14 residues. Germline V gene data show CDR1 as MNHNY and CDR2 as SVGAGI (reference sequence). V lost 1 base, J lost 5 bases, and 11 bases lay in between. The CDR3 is CASSYWGAGETQYF. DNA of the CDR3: TGTGCCAGCAGTTACTGGGGGGCCGGGGAGACCCAGTACTTC.

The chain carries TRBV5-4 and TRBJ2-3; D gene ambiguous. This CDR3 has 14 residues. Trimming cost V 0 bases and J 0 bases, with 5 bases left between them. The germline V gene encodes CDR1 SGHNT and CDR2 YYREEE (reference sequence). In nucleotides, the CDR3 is TGTGCCAGCAGCTTGGACTGGAGCACAGATACGCAGTATTTT. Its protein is CASSLDWSTDTQYF.

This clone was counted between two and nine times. CDR3 nucleotides: TGTGCCAGTCTAGCGGGAGGTGGCGAGCAGTACGTC. This translates into CASLAGGGEQYV. This rearrangement joins TRBV9 to TRBJ2-7, with 11 bases aligning to TRBD2. Germline trimming cut 8 bases from V and 6 bases from J; bases unmatched to any gene: 4. The CDR3 is made up of 12 amino acids. Germline lookup yields CDR1 SGDLS and CDR2 YYNGEE.

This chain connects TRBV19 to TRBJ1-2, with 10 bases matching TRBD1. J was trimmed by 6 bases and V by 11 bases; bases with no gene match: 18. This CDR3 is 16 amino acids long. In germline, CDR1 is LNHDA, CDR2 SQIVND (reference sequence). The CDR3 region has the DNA TGTGCCTCCTGGGCGTTGGGACAGGGGAGAATTGATGGCTACACCTTC. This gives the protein CASWALGQGRIDGYTF. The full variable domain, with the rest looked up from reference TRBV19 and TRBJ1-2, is DGGITQSPKYLFRKEGQNVTLSCEQNLNHDAMYWYRQDPGQGLRLIYYSQIVNDFQKGDIAEGYSVSREKKESFPLTVTSAQKNPTAFYLCASWALGQGRIDGYTFGSGTRLTVV.

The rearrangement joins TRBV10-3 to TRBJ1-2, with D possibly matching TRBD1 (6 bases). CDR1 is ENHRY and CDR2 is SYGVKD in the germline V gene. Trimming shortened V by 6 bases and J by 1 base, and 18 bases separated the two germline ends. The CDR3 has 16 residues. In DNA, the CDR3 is TGTGCCATCAGCCCGGGACAACGAATACTTAACTATGGCTACACCTTC. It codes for CAISPGQRILNYGYTF.

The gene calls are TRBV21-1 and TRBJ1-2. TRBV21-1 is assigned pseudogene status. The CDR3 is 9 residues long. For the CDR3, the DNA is TGTGCCAGCAGCCGACCTCGCACCTTC. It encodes CASSRPRTF.

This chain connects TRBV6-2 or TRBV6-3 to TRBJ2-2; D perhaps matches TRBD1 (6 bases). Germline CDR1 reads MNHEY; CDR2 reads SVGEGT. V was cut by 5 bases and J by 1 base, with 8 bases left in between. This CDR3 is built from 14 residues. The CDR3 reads CASSQTGNTGELFF. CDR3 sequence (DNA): TGTGCCAGCAGTCAGACAGGGAACACCGGGGAGCTGTTTTTT.

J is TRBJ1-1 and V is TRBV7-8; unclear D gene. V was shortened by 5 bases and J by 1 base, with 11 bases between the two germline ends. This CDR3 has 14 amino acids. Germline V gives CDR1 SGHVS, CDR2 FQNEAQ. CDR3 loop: CASSPTRANTEAFF. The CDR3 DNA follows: TGTGCCAGCAGCCCTACGCGGGCGAACACTGAAGCTTTCTTT.

The CDR3 protein is CASSVNSNQPQHF. In nucleotides, the CDR3 is TGTGCCAGTAGTGTTAATAGCAATCAGCCCCAGCATTTT. The rearrangement uses TRBV19 and TRBJ1-5; D call uncertain. The CDR3 runs 13 residues. V was clipped by 5 bases and J by 0 bases, with 5 bases between them. Germline-derived CDR1 and CDR2 are LNHDA and SQIVND (reference sequence).

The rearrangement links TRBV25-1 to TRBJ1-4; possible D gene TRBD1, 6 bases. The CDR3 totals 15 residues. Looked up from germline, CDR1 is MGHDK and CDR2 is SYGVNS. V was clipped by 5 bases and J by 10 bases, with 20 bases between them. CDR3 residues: CASSRGGLSGGKLFF. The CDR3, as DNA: TGTGCCAGCAGTCGGGGGGGCCTATCAGGTGGAAAACTGTTTTTT. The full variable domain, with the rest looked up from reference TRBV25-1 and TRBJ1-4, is EADIYQTPRYLVIGTGKKITLECSQTMGHDKMYWYQQDPGMELHLIHYSYGVNSTEKGDLSSESTVSRIRTEHFPLTLESARPSHTSQYLCASSRGGLSGGKLFFGSGTQLSVL.

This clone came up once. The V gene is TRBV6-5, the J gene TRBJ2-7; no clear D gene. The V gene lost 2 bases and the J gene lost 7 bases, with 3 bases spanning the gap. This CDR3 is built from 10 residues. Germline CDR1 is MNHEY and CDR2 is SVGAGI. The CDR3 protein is CASSYGEQYF. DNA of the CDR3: TGTGCCAGCAGTTACGGGGAGCAGTACTTC.

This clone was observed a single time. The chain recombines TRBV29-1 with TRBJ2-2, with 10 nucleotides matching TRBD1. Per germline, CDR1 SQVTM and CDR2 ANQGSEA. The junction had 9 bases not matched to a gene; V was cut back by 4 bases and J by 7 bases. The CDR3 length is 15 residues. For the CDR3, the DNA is TGCAGCGTTGCGTGGGGACAGGGGAGTAGCGGGGAGCTGTTTTTT. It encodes CSVAWGQGSSGELFF.

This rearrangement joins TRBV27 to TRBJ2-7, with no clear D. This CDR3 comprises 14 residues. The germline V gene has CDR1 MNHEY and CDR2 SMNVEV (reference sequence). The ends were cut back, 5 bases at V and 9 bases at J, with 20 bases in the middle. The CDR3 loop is CASSLGGALLLQYF. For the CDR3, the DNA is TGTGCCAGCAGTCTGGGCGGCGCACTGCTCCTGCAGTACTTC.

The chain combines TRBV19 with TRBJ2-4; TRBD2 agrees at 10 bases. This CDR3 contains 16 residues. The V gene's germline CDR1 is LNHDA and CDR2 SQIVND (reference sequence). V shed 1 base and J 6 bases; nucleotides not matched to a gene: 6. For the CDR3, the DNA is TGTGCCAGTAGTATAGCCCCTAGCGGGGGCCTAAACATTCAGTACTTC. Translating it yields CASSIAPSGGLNIQYF.